These 5 T cell receptor beta chains came from one sample sequenced in a study of T cell changes during pregnancy in multiple sclerosis. Sequencing used immunoSEQ multiplex PCR; TCRdb keeps in-frame clones, though not all of them. Among approximately 29,000 clones, approximately 92% were seen once, and the ten largest hold roughly 0.79%. The sequencing here drew on CD4+ T cells from peripheral blood mononuclear cells, taken in the second trimester of pregnancy. These receptors all stem from a female donor with multiple sclerosis, enrolled in a pregnancy study.

The rearrangement links TRBV2 to TRBJ1-4, with a possible D match to TRBD1 (5 bases). Germline CDR1 reads SNHLY; CDR2 reads FYNNEI. The CDR3 has 17 residues. V was trimmed by 8 bases and J by 0 bases, leaving 19 bases between them. The CDR3 region has the DNA TGTGCCAGCGTGCGCGGGGCCCCTCATGCAACTAATGAAAAACTGTTTTTT. Translation: CASVRGAPHATNEKLFF. Variable domain in full (rest from reference TRBV2 and TRBJ1-4): EPEVTQTPSHQVTQMGQEVILRCVPISNHLYFYWYRQILGQKVEFLVSFYNNEISEKSEIFDDQFSVERPDGSNFTLKIRSTKLEDSAMYFCASVRGAPHATNEKLFFGSGTQLSVL.

The J gene is TRBJ2-3, the V gene TRBV19, with 9 nucleotides matching TRBD2. With 5 bases clipped from V and 1 base from J, the junction kept 4 bases outside the gene matches. Germline V gene data show CDR1 as LNHDA and CDR2 as SQIVND (reference sequence). There are 15 residues in the CDR3. The CDR3 DNA reads as TGTGCCAGTAGTCAGACTAGCGGTGGCACAGATACGCAGTATTTT. It is translated as CASSQTSGGTDTQYF.

V and J are TRBV6-1 and TRBJ1-2, with D unclear. Germline-derived CDR1 and CDR2 are MNHNS and SASEGT. The CDR3 loop spans 12 amino acids. V lost 2 bases and J 8 bases, leaving 9 bases between the germline ends. The CDR3 loop reads CASSEPPQGYTF. In DNA form, the CDR3 reads TGTGCCAGCAGTGAACCCCCGCAGGGCTACACCTTC.

The rearrangement joins TRBV21-1 to TRBJ2-5; the table calls TRBD1, which could not be checked here. TRBV21-1 counts as a pseudogene. This CDR3 comprises 17 residues. The CDR3 region has the DNA TGTGCCAGCAGCAAAGCGCTTGGTTCCAGGGTTCAAGAGACCCAGTACTTC. Translation gives CASSKALGSRVQETQYF.

For the CDR3, the DNA is TGTGCCAGCAGCTTTGGCGGCTCCTACAATGAGCAGTTCTTC. As protein: CASSFGGSYNEQFF. The chain carries TRBV7-2 and TRBJ2-1; D gene uncertain. This CDR3 spans 14 amino acids. The V gene lost 3 bases and the J gene lost 0 bases, with 6 bases spanning the gap. Germline CDR1 is SGHTA and CDR2 is FQGNSA. The complete variable domain, with remaining parts taken from reference TRBV7-2 and TRBJ2-1, reads GAGVSQSPSNKVTEKGKDVELRCDPISGHTALYWYRQSLGQGLEFLIYFQGNSAPDKSGLPSDRFSAERTGGSVSTLTIQRTQQEDSAVYLCASSFGGSYNEQFFGPGTRLTVL.